This note documents a single TCR beta chain sequence. The target antigen is unknown. These data are taken from a study of T-cell reconstitution after alpha-beta-depleted transplantation in children. The authors prepared the TCRbeta library with unique molecular identifiers. A single record per CDR3 protein comes from TCRdb applying MiXCR to the PCR reads. The sample includes roughly 98,000 distinct CDR3 sequences, around 15% of them seen just once. The germline V gene encodes CDR1 SGHNT and CDR2 YYREEE (reference sequence). V lost 1 base and J lost 8; bases outside the gene matches: 7. There are 15 residues in the CDR3. Study-wide findings and caveats: Several hundred expanded graft clones reportedly supplied alpha-beta T cells about two months after transplant.

The V call is TRBV5-4, the J call TRBJ2-3, with TRBD1 matching over 10 bases. This clonotype was sampled from a male patient under 10 years old who had a stem cell transplant for acute lymphoblastic leukemia, so the T cells may come from the graft donor. Sequenced here: PBMCs, mostly from graft donor cells, sampled 180 days after TCRalphabeta/CD19-depleted stem cell transplant. The CDR3 protein is CASSLPGTGEGTQYF. The CDR3 region has the DNA TGTGCCAGCAGCTTGCCGGGGACAGGGGAGGGTACGCAGTATTTT.